The entry that follows covers one T cell receptor beta chain sequence. This sample was taken from a study of blood T cell repertoires in COVID-19. Study details: In each case, the material was cDNA or gDNA derived from T cells, B-cell-depleted T cells, or PBMCs.

The method was immunoSEQ multiplex PCR; TCRdb's version includes in-frame clones alone and lacks a portion of them. Seen here are 260,000 or so clones, around 81% observed once, and the top ten hold 7.5% to 8%. Looked up from germline, CDR1 is KGHSH and CDR2 is LQKENI. Between the trimmed V and J ends, which lost 1 base and 6 bases, there was a span of 13 bases. The CDR3 covers 14 residues. The clonotype originates from a woman older than 75 with COVID-19, enrolled during active disease. The sample taken for sequencing was peripheral blood. V usage is TRBV18 and J usage is TRBJ2-7; the D is unclear. This chain's CDR3 is CASSPREVSAEQYF. Written as DNA, the CDR3 is TGTGCCAGCTCACCACGAGAGGTGAGCGCCGAGCAGTACTTC.